These T cell receptor beta chains were read from a single sample in a study of Graves' ophthalmopathy and Graves' hyperthyroidism. TCRdb reanalysed the multiplex PCR reads using MiXCR and keeps one entry per CDR3 protein. Among approximately 700,000 distinct CDR3 sequences listed, about two fifths were seen once. Sequenced: peripheral blood. The origin of the receptors is an adult man with Graves' ophthalmopathy. Each CDR3 is given without its conserved first and last residue. Each record gives: clone size, D gene, CDR3 length, V gene, CDR3 protein. The D gene is left open where the match is weak. Clone size is stated in some rows and not others, as once, few, many or a class when expanded.

clone_size: NA
d_call: NA
cdr3_length: 10
v_call: TRBV10-3
cdr3_aa: AISSANTEAF

clone_size: many
d_call: TRBD1
cdr3_length: 12
v_call: TRBV6-1
cdr3_aa: ASSDGQGRSGYT

clone_size: many
d_call: TRBD2
cdr3_length: 12
v_call: TRBV10-3
cdr3_aa: AISEAGDRKTQY

clone_size: NA
d_call: TRBD1
cdr3_length: 13
v_call: TRBV27
cdr3_aa: ASSFHRGVEETQY

clone_size: NA
d_call: NA
cdr3_length: 14
v_call: TRBV9
cdr3_aa: ASSVGLGQFTGELF

clone_size: many
d_call: NA
cdr3_length: 13
v_call: TRBV5-8
cdr3_aa: ASSLDSVSSYEQY

clone_size: few
d_call: NA
cdr3_length: 7
v_call: TRBV6-2/TRBV6-3
cdr3_aa: APWRGYT

clone_size: NA
d_call: NA
cdr3_length: 13
v_call: TRBV10-3
cdr3_aa: ASSYSGRDADTQY

clone_size: many
d_call: NA
cdr3_length: 13
v_call: TRBV7-9
cdr3_aa: ASSLDGGANEKLF

clone_size: NA
d_call: NA
cdr3_length: 13
v_call: TRBV4-1
cdr3_aa: ASSQDFGAGPEQY

clone_size: many
d_call: TRBD1
cdr3_length: 12
v_call: TRBV7-2
cdr3_aa: ASSLGGQAYGYT

clone_size: NA
d_call: NA
cdr3_length: 13
v_call: TRBV5-1
cdr3_aa: ASSPQVGTNQPQH

clone_size: NA
d_call: TRBD1
cdr3_length: 13
v_call: TRBV29-1
cdr3_aa: SADPAGTGVEKLF

clone_size: NA
d_call: NA
cdr3_length: 12
v_call: TRBV10-3
cdr3_aa: AISESTVLYGYT

clone_size: many
d_call: NA
cdr3_length: 12
v_call: TRBV7-2
cdr3_aa: ASTTDSITYEQY

clone_size: NA
d_call: NA
cdr3_length: 13
v_call: TRBV7-9
cdr3_aa: ASSQVLSRGAEAF

clone_size: NA
d_call: TRBD1
cdr3_length: 12
v_call: TRBV2
cdr3_aa: ASSGQGRISPLH

clone_size: many
d_call: TRBD1
cdr3_length: 17
v_call: TRBV15
cdr3_aa: ATSKIYPGQGGIHSPLH

clone_size: many
d_call: NA
cdr3_length: 10
v_call: TRBV2
cdr3_aa: ASSDLGKPQH

clone_size: many
d_call: TRBD1
cdr3_length: 14
v_call: TRBV9
cdr3_aa: ASSASDRVGREKLF

clone_size: NA
d_call: TRBD1
cdr3_length: 12
v_call: TRBV10-3
cdr3_aa: AISGDRGSGELF

clone_size: NA
d_call: NA
cdr3_length: 14
v_call: TRBV10-3
cdr3_aa: AIRQTDYPGANVLT

clone_size: NA
d_call: TRBD1
cdr3_length: 10
v_call: TRBV10-2
cdr3_aa: ATGGMNTEAF

clone_size: NA
d_call: TRBD2
cdr3_length: 13
v_call: TRBV7-9
cdr3_aa: ASRLSGGTADTQY

clone_size: NA
d_call: NA
cdr3_length: 13
v_call: TRBV4-2
cdr3_aa: ASSQESVSGNTIY

clone_size: many
d_call: NA
cdr3_length: 13
v_call: TRBV7-9
cdr3_aa: ASSLGSGRRTEAF

clone_size: NA
d_call: NA
cdr3_length: 14
v_call: TRBV25-1
cdr3_aa: ASVERAPSSGNTIY

clone_size: many
d_call: NA
cdr3_length: 12
v_call: TRBV5-1
cdr3_aa: ASSSRRNTGELF

clone_size: many
d_call: NA
cdr3_length: 11
v_call: TRBV6-6
cdr3_aa: ATGGGANTEAF

clone_size: NA
d_call: TRBD2
cdr3_length: 11
v_call: TRBV19
cdr3_aa: ASSRMAGDEQY

clone_size: many
d_call: NA
cdr3_length: 12
v_call: TRBV9
cdr3_aa: ASSSEAMNTEAF

clone_size: once
d_call: TRBD1
cdr3_length: 13
v_call: TRBV7-9
cdr3_aa: ASSSEGQGSYGYT

clone_size: few
d_call: TRBD1
cdr3_length: 16
v_call: TRBV19
cdr3_aa: ASTQRGTGTSGANVLT

clone_size: many
d_call: NA
cdr3_length: 14
v_call: TRBV2
cdr3_aa: ASSDYNRAMNTEAF

clone_size: few
d_call: NA
cdr3_length: 15
v_call: TRBV19
cdr3_aa: ASSILGLGNSNQPQH

clone_size: many
d_call: TRBD2
cdr3_length: 14
v_call: TRBV5-1
cdr3_aa: ASSFSGTSVIGELF

clone_size: NA
d_call: NA
cdr3_length: 10
v_call: TRBV2
cdr3_aa: ASRDYVETQY

clone_size: few
d_call: TRBD1
cdr3_length: 10
v_call: TRBV19
cdr3_aa: ASGTGGNEQY

clone_size: NA
d_call: NA
cdr3_length: 12
v_call: TRBV7-2
cdr3_aa: ASSLGTEVYGHT

clone_size: NA
d_call: TRBD1
cdr3_length: 13
v_call: TRBV12-3/TRBV12-4
cdr3_aa: ASSPGGRVETEAF

clone_size: NA
d_call: TRBD2
cdr3_length: 13
v_call: TRBV5-1
cdr3_aa: ASSLELAGRETQY

clone_size: many
d_call: TRBD1
cdr3_length: 14
v_call: TRBV20-1
cdr3_aa: SARDPTGEGNQPQH

clone_size: NA
d_call: TRBD2
cdr3_length: 12
v_call: TRBV14
cdr3_aa: ASSQVLAGATQY

clone_size: NA
d_call: NA
cdr3_length: 16
v_call: TRBV9
cdr3_aa: ASSRRPDLSSYNSPLH

clone_size: NA
d_call: TRBD1
cdr3_length: 13
v_call: TRBV7-2
cdr3_aa: ASSQQTGVNEKLF

clone_size: NA
d_call: TRBD2
cdr3_length: 13
v_call: TRBV5-8
cdr3_aa: ASSIGTSGGHEQY

clone_size: NA
d_call: NA
cdr3_length: 10
v_call: TRBV25-1
cdr3_aa: ALYSGANVLT

clone_size: NA
d_call: NA
cdr3_length: 13
v_call: TRBV10-3
cdr3_aa: ATSDLLAPTGELF

clone_size: many
d_call: NA
cdr3_length: 12
v_call: TRBV19
cdr3_aa: ASSIRSAYQPQH

clone_size: NA
d_call: NA
cdr3_length: 13
v_call: TRBV7-8
cdr3_aa: ASSLQDFSTDTQY

clone_size: many
d_call: NA
cdr3_length: 13
v_call: TRBV7-9
cdr3_aa: ASSLDNTASYEQY

clone_size: NA
d_call: NA
cdr3_length: 13
v_call: TRBV25-1
cdr3_aa: ASRDGGRGDTEAF

clone_size: few
d_call: NA
cdr3_length: 8
v_call: TRBV2
cdr3_aa: ASKGTEQY

clone_size: few
d_call: NA
cdr3_length: 12
v_call: TRBV12-5
cdr3_aa: ASGFLGGSYEQY

clone_size: many
d_call: NA
cdr3_length: 11
v_call: TRBV2
cdr3_aa: ASRGTFSYEQY